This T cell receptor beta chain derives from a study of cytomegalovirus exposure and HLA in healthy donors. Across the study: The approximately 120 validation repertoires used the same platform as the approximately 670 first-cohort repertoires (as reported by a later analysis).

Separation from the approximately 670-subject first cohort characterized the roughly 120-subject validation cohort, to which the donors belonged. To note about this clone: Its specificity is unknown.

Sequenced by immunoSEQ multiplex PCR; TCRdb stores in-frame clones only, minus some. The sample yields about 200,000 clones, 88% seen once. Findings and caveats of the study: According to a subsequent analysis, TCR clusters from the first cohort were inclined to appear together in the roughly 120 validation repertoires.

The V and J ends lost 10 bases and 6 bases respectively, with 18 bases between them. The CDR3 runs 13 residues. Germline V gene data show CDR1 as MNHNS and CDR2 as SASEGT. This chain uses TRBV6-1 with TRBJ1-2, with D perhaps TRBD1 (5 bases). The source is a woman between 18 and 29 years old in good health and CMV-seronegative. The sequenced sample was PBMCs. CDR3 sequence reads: CATHYSRAHGYTF. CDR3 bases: TGTGCCACCCATTACAGCAGGGCACATGGCTACACCTTC.